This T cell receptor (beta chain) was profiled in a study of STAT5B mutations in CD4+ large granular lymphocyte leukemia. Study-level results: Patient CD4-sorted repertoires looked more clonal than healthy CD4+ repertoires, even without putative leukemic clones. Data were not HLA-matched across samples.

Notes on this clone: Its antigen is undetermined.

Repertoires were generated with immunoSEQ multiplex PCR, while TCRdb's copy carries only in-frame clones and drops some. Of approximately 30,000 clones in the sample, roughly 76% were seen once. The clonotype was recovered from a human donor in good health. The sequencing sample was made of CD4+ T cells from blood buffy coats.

CDR3 coding DNA: TGTGCCAGCAGCTTGGAGGGAAGACAGGAAAAACTGTTTTTT. Protein sequence: CASSLEGRQEKLFF. This chain joins TRBV5-8 and TRBJ1-4; D perhaps matches TRBD1 (5 bases). The CDR3 has 14 residues. The germline CDR1 and CDR2 sequences are SGHTS and YDEGEE. V lost 0 bases and J 8 bases, leaving 11 bases between the germline ends.